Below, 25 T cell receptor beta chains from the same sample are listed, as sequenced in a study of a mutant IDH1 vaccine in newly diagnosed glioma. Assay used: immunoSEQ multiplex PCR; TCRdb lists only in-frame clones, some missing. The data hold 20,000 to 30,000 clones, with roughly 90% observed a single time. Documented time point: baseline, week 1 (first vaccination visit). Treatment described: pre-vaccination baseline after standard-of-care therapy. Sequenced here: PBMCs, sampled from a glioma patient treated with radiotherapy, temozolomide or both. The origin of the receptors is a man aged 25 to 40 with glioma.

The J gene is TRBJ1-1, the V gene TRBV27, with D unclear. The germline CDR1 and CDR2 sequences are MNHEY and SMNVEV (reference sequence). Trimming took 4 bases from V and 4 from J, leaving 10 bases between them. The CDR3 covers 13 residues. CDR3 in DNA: TGTGCCAGCAGTTCTGCCTTCCCCACTGAAGCTTTCTTT. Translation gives CASSSAFPTEAFF.

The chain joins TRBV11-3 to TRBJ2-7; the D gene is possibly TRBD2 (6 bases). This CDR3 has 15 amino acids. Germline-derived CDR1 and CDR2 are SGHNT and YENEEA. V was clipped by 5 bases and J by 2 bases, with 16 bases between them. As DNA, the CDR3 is TGTGCCAGCAGCCCGAGAAGGGAGCGGGCCTACGAGCAGTACTTC. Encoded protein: CASSPRRERAYEQYF.

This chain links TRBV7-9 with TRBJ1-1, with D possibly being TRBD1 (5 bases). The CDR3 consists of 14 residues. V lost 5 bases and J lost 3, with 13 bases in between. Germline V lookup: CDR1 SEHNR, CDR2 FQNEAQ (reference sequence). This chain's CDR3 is CASSLGEFYTEAFF. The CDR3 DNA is TGTGCCAGCAGCCTGGGGGAGTTTTACACTGAAGCTTTCTTT.

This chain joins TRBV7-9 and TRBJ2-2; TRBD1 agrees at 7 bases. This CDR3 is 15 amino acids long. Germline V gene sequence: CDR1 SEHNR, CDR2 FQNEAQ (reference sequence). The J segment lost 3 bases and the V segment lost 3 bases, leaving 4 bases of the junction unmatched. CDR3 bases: TGTGCCAGCAGCTTTCTAGGGGGCCACACCGGGGAGCTGTTTTTT. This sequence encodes CASSFLGGHTGELFF. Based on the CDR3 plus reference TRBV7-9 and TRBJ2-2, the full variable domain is DTGVSQNPRHKITKRGQNVTFRCDPISEHNRLYWYRQTLGQGPEFLTYFQNEAQLEKSRLLSDRFSAERPKGSFSTLEIQRTEQGDSAMYLCASSFLGGHTGELFFGEGSRLTVL.

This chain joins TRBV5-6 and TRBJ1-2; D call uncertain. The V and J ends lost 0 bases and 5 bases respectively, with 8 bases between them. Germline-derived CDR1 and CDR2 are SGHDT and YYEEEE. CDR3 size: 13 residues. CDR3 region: CASSLGHQYGYTF. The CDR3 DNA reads TGTGCCAGCAGCTTGGGACACCAATATGGCTACACCTTC.

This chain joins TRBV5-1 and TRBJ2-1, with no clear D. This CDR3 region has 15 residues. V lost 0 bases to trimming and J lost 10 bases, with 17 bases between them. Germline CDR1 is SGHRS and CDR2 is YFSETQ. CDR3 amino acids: CASSLDRTDAGEQFF. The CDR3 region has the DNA TGCGCCAGCAGCTTGGATCGGACCGACGCCGGCGAGCAGTTCTTC.

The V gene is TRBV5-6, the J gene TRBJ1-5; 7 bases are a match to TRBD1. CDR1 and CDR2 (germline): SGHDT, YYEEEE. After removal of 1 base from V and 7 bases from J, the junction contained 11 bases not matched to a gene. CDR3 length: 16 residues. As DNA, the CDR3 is TGTGCCAGCAGCTTGAGTTATCCAGGGGGAAGGCAGCCCCAGCATTTT. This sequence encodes CASSLSYPGGRQPQHF.

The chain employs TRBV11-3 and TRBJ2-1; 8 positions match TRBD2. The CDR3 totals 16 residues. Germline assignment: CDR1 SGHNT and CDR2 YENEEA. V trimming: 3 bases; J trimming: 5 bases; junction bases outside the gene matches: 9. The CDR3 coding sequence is TGTGCCAGCAGCTTTGACGGCGGGAGGTCCCACAATGAGCAGTTCTTC. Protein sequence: CASSFDGGRSHNEQFF.

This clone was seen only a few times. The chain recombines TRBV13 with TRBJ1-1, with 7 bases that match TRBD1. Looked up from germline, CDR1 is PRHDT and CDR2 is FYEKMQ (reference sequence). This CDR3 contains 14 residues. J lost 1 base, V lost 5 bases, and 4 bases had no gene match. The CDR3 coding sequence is TGTGCCAGCAGCGGAGGGACAGAGAACACTGAAGCTTTCTTT. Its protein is CASSGGTENTEAFF.

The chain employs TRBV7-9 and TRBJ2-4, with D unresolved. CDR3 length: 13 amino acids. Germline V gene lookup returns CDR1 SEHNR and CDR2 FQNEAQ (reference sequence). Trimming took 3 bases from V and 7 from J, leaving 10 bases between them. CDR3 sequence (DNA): TGTGCCAGCAGCTTTTCCGCCCCCAACATTCAGTACTTC. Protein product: CASSFSAPNIQYF.

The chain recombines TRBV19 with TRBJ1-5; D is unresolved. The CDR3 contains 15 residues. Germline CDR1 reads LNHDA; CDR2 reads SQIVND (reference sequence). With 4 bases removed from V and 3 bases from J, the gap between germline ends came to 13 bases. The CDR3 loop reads CASSRVGGNNQPQHF. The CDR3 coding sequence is TGTGCCAGTAGTAGGGTTGGAGGTAACAATCAGCCCCAGCATTTT.

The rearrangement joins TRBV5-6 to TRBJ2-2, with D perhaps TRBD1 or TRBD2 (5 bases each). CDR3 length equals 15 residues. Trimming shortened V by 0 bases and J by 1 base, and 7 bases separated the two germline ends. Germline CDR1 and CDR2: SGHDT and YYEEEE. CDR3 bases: TGTGCCAGCAGCTTGGCGGGGCAGAACACCGGGGAGCTGTTTTTT. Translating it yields CASSLAGQNTGELFF.

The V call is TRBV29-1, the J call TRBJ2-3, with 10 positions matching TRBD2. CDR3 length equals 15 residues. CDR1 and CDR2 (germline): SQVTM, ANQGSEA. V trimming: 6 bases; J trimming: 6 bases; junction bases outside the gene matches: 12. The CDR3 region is CSVGGAGGSRDTQYF. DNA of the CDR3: TGCAGCGTGGGAGGAGCGGGAGGGTCCAGGGATACGCAGTATTTT.

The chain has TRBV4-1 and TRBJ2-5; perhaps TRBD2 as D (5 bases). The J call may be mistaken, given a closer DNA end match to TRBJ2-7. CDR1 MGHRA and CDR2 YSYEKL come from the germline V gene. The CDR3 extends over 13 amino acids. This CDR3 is CASSQQEGYEQYF. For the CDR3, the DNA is TGCGCCAGCAGCCAGCAAGAGGGCTACGAGCAGTACTTC.

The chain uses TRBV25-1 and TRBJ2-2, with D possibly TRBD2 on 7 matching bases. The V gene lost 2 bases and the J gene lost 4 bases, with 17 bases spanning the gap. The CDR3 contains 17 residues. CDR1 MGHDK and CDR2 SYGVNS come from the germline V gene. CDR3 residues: CASSERGGGISTGELFF. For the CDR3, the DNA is TGTGCCAGCAGTGAAAGGGGAGGGGGGATATCCACCGGGGAGCTGTTTTTT. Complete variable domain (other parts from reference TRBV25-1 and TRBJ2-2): EADIYQTPRYLVIGTGKKITLECSQTMGHDKMYWYQQDPGMELHLIHYSYGVNSTEKGDLSSESTVSRIRTEHFPLTLESARPSHTSQYLCASSERGGGISTGELFFGEGSRLTVL.

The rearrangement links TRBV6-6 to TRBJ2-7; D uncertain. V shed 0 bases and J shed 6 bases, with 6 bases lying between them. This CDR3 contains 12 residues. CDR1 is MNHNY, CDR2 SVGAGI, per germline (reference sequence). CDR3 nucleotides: TGTGCCAGCAGTTACTCCCTATCCGAGCAGTACTTC. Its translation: CASSYSLSEQYF.

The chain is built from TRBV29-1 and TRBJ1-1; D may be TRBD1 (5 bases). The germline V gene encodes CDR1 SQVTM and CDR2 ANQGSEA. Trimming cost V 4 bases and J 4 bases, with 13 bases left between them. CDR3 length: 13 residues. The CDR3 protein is CSVGEGTTTEAFF. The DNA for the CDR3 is TGCAGCGTTGGCGAAGGGACGACCACTGAAGCTTTCTTT.

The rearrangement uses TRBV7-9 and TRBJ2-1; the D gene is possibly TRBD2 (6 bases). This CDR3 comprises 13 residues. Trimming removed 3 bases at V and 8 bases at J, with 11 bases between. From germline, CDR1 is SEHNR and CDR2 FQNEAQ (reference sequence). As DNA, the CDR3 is TGTGCCAGCAGCTTCTGGACTATCGATGAGCAGTTCTTC. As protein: CASSFWTIDEQFF.

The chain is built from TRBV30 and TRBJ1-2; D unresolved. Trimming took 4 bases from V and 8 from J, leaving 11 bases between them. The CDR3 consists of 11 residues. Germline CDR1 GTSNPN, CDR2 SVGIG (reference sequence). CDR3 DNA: TGTGCCTGGACTACGAGAGGAGGCTACACCTTC. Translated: CAWTTRGGYTF.

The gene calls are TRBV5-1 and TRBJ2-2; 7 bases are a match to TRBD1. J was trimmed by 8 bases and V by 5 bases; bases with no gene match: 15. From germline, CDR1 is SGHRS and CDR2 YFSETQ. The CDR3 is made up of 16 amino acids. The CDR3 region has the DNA TGCGCCAGCAGTTATACCGGGACAGAGGTTTCGGGGGAGCTGTTTTTT. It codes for CASSYTGTEVSGELFF.

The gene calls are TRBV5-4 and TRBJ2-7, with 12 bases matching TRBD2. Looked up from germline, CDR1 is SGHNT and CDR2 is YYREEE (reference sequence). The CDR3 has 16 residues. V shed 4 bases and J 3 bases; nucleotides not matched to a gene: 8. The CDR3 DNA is TGTGCCAGCAGCCGGATGACTAGCGGGAGAGGCTACGAGCAGTACTTC. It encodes CASSRMTSGRGYEQYF.

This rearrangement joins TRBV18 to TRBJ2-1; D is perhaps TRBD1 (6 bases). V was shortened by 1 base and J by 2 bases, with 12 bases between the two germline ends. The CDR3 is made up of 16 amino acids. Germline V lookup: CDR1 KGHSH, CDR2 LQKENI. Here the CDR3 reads CASSPLPGAAYNEQFF. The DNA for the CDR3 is TGTGCCAGCTCACCACTCCCAGGGGCAGCCTACAATGAGCAGTTCTTC.

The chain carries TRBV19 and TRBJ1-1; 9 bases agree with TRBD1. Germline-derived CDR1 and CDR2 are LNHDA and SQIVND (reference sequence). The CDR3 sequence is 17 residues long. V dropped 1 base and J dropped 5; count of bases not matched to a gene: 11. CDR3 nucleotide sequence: TGTGCCAGTAGTATAGCTAGGGACAGGGCCCGCCGGACTGAAGCTTTCTTT. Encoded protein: CASSIARDRARRTEAFF.

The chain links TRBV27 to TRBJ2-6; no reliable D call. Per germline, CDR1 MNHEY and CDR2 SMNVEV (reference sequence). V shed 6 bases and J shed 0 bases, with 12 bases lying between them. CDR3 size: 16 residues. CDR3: CASSHAWGSGANVLTF. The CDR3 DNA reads TGTGCCAGCAGCCATGCATGGGGCTCTGGGGCCAACGTCCTGACTTTC. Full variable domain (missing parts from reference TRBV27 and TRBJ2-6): EAQVTQNPRYLITVTGKKLTVTCSQNMNHEYMSWYRQDPGLGLRQIYYSMNVEVTDKGDVPEGYKVSRKEKRNFPLILESPSPNQTSLYFCASSHAWGSGANVLTFGAGSRLTVL.

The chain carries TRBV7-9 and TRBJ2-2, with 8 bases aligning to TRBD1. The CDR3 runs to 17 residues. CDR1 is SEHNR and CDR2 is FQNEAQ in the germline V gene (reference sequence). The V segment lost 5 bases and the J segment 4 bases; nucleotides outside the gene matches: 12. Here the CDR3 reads CASSIRDRPGSTGELFF. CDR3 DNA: TGTGCCAGCAGCATCCGGGACAGGCCGGGTAGCACCGGGGAGCTGTTTTTT.